This T cell receptor (beta chain) originates from a study of blood T cell repertoires in COVID-19. Across the study: COVID-19 samples, acute and convalescent, were from the United States, Italy and Spain. PBMCs, B-cell-depleted T cells, or T cells were the source of the cDNA or gDNA that made up the material.

Original analysis: Quantification of nucleated cells was approximated via reference gene primer amplification. Assay used: immunoSEQ multiplex PCR; TCRdb lists only in-frame clones, some missing. V and J calls and clone size follow that table, whereas D and trimming were derived from the DNA. Of some 140,000 clones listed, nearly 80% were seen once; the top ten hold roughly 1.5%. V dropped 0 bases and J dropped 0; count of bases not matched to a gene: 12. The CDR3 spans 19 residues. The origin of this receptor is a man aged 80 or over with acute or convalescent COVID-19. The specimen was peripheral blood. This rearrangement joins TRBV5-3 to TRBJ2-3; 8 bases fit TRBD2. TRBV5-3 qualifies as an ORF whose function is uncertain. This chain's CDR3 is CARSLVVSGGWTSTDTQYF. CDR3 DNA: TGTGCCAGAAGCTTGGTAGTATCGGGGGGGTGGACTAGCACAGATACGCAGTATTTT.